This TCR beta chain emerged from a study of OX40 agonist ivuxolimab in advanced cancers. As for the study in general: Males comprised approximately 81% of the group, whose mean age was approximately 60 years (range 23 to 79).

On this clone itself: The target antigen is unknown.

Blood samples were obtained at baseline, cycle 4 day 1, and cycle 7 day 1. This table comes from immunoSEQ multiplex PCR, and its TCRdb copy is limited to in-frame clones, with some not included. The sample lists 65,000 to 100,000 clones, more than 90% occurring once. Findings of the study overall: Both blood CD4+ and CD8+ T cells showed clonal growth by week 6 at 0.1 to 3.0 mg/kg.

This sample comprised CD4+ or CD8+ T cells sorted from blood, obtained in a trial of the OX40 agonist ivuxolimab. This TCR derives from an adult with an advanced solid tumor such as melanoma, head and neck, liver or kidney cancer.

This CDR3 is CASSLMGHRGSREQYF. CDR3 DNA sequence: TGTGCCAGCAGTTTAATGGGGCACAGGGGAAGCCGCGAGCAGTACTTC. V and J are TRBV28 and TRBJ2-7; 7 bases are shared with TRBD1. The CDR3 covers 16 residues. The trim removed 2 bases at V and 6 bases at J, leaving 13 bases unmatched. Germline CDR1 is MDHEN and CDR2 is SYDVKM.